A selection of T cell receptor beta chains follows, all from one sample in a study of blood T cell repertoires in COVID-19. Assay: immunoSEQ multiplex PCR; the TCRdb copy retains only in-frame clones and omits some. Of approximately 250,000 clones listed, about 89% are singletons. The sample was PBMCs or T cells enriched from blood (not recorded which). All receptors derive from a woman under 40 who had recovered from COVID-19. The CDR3 runs from the conserved cysteine through the conserved F or W. D genes are given only for firm matches. The listing skips clone size in some rows; elsewhere it reads once, few, many or a size class.

j_call: TRBJ1-2
clone_size: .
v_call: TRBV9
d_call: TRBD1
cdr3_nt: TGTGCCAGCAGCCCGACGGACAGGGGGTCCTATGGCTACACCTTC
cdr3_aa: CASSPTDRGSYGYTF

j_call: TRBJ2-3
clone_size: .
v_call: TRBV28
d_call: TRBD2
cdr3_nt: TGTGCCAGCAGTTCGGAGCGGGAGAGGGACACAGATACGCAGTATTTT
cdr3_aa: CASSSERERDTDTQYF

j_call: TRBJ1-1
clone_size: .
v_call: TRBV11-3
d_call: .
cdr3_nt: TGTGCCAGCAGCTTACCAGGGAGGGGAGCTTTCTTT
cdr3_aa: CASSLPGRGAFF

j_call: TRBJ2-1
clone_size: .
v_call: TRBV10-3
d_call: .
cdr3_nt: TGTGCCATGACCGACAGCTCCTACAATGAGCAGTTCTTC
cdr3_aa: CAMTDSSYNEQFF

j_call: TRBJ2-1
clone_size: once
v_call: TRBV6-5
d_call: .
cdr3_nt: TGTGCCAGCAGCCGAACCTTTCTACGCAATGAGCAGTTCTTC
cdr3_aa: CASSRTFLRNEQFF

j_call: TRBJ2-5
clone_size: .
v_call: TRBV6-5
d_call: .
cdr3_nt: TGTGCCAGCAGACGGACTGATCAAGAGACCCAGTACTTC
cdr3_aa: CASRRTDQETQYF

j_call: TRBJ1-1
clone_size: once
v_call: TRBV7-9
d_call: .
cdr3_nt: TGTGCCAGCAGCTTAGGCGCAGGTAGGGGGAACACTGAAGCTTTCTTT
cdr3_aa: CASSLGAGRGNTEAFF

j_call: TRBJ1-2
clone_size: .
v_call: TRBV6-2/TRBV6-3
d_call: .
cdr3_nt: TGTGCCAGCAGTTACCCTCGAGGAGCCGGCTACACCTTC
cdr3_aa: CASSYPRGAGYTF

j_call: TRBJ2-3
clone_size: .
v_call: TRBV3-1/TRBV3-2
d_call: TRBD2
cdr3_nt: TGTGCCAGCAGCCAAGTCCTAACTAGCGGGAGGTATGAAGATACGCAGTATTTT
cdr3_aa: CASSQVLTSGRYEDTQYF

j_call: TRBJ2-7
clone_size: .
v_call: TRBV5-1
d_call: .
cdr3_nt: TGCGCCAGCAGACTAAAGGAACGGAACGAGCAGTACTTC
cdr3_aa: CASRLKERNEQYF

j_call: TRBJ1-4
clone_size: .
v_call: TRBV4-1
d_call: TRBD1
cdr3_nt: TGCGCCAGCAGCCGGACGGGACAGGGAAATGAAAAACTGTTTTTT
cdr3_aa: CASSRTGQGNEKLFF

j_call: TRBJ2-3
clone_size: .
v_call: TRBV9
d_call: .
cdr3_nt: TGTGCCAGCAGCGTAGTCGGAGGGGACACAGATACGCAGTATTTT
cdr3_aa: CASSVVGGDTDTQYF

j_call: TRBJ1-6
clone_size: .
v_call: TRBV28
d_call: .
cdr3_nt: TGTGCCAGCAGTTTTAATCCTAGAGAAATCATCACCAATTCACCCCTCCACTTT
cdr3_aa: CASSFNPREIITNSPLHF

j_call: TRBJ2-2
clone_size: once
v_call: TRBV11-3
d_call: .
cdr3_nt: TGTGCCAGCAGCTTTGCAGGGGAAGACACCGGGGAGCTGTTTTTT
cdr3_aa: CASSFAGEDTGELFF

j_call: TRBJ2-1
clone_size: .
v_call: TRBV18
d_call: TRBD1
cdr3_nt: TGTGCCAGCTCACTGGGACAGGGTACCGATGAGCAGTTCTTC
cdr3_aa: CASSLGQGTDEQFF

j_call: TRBJ2-3
clone_size: .
v_call: TRBV29-1
d_call: TRBD2
cdr3_nt: TGCAGCGTTGAAGATGGGGGACTAGCGGGAGGGCCCGGCATAGATACGCAGTATTTT
cdr3_aa: CSVEDGGLAGGPGIDTQYF

j_call: TRBJ2-1
clone_size: .
v_call: TRBV9
d_call: TRBD2
cdr3_nt: TGTGCCAGCAGCGTTGGGGGACTAGCGGGCGATGAGCAGTTCTTC
cdr3_aa: CASSVGGLAGDEQFF

j_call: TRBJ1-2
clone_size: .
v_call: TRBV27
d_call: TRBD1
cdr3_nt: TGTGCCAGCAGTCAAATTCAGGGGGCAGGGTATGGCTACACCTTC
cdr3_aa: CASSQIQGAGYGYTF

j_call: TRBJ2-2
clone_size: once
v_call: TRBV12-5
d_call: TRBD1
cdr3_nt: TGTGCTAGTGGTTTGGTACAGGGGACAGGGGGCACCGGGGAGCTGTTTTTT
cdr3_aa: CASGLVQGTGGTGELFF

j_call: TRBJ1-2
clone_size: .
v_call: TRBV7-2
d_call: TRBD1
cdr3_nt: TGTGCCAGCAGCTCCCCCGGGACAGGCAACTATGGCTACACCTTC
cdr3_aa: CASSSPGTGNYGYTF

j_call: TRBJ1-2
clone_size: .
v_call: TRBV27
d_call: TRBD1
cdr3_nt: TGTGCCAGCAGTAAAAGGGACAGGGGCGGATATGGCTACACCTTC
cdr3_aa: CASSKRDRGGYGYTF

j_call: TRBJ1-2
clone_size: .
v_call: TRBV6-1
d_call: .
cdr3_nt: TGTGCCAGCAGTGATGGGGGTGGAGGGTACTATGGCTACACCTTC
cdr3_aa: CASSDGGGGYYGYTF

j_call: TRBJ1-1
clone_size: .
v_call: TRBV6-2/TRBV6-3
d_call: TRBD1
cdr3_nt: TGTGCCAGCAGCCTCCGCCAGGGGGTAGTCACTGAAGCTTTCTTT
cdr3_aa: CASSLRQGVVTEAFF

j_call: TRBJ1-2
clone_size: .
v_call: TRBV4-3
d_call: .
cdr3_nt: TGCGCCAGCAGCCAAGATCCCGGCCGAGGCTATGGCTACACCTTC
cdr3_aa: CASSQDPGRGYGYTF

j_call: TRBJ2-1
clone_size: .
v_call: TRBV28
d_call: TRBD2
cdr3_nt: TGTGCCAGCACCCGACTAGCGGGCGGGTCCTACAATGAGCAGTTCTTC
cdr3_aa: CASTRLAGGSYNEQFF

j_call: TRBJ1-5
clone_size: .
v_call: TRBV5-1
d_call: TRBD1
cdr3_nt: TGCGCCAGCAGCTTGACAGGGGGCTTCGATCAGCCCCAGCATTTT
cdr3_aa: CASSLTGGFDQPQHF

j_call: TRBJ2-1
clone_size: .
v_call: TRBV9
d_call: .
cdr3_nt: TGTGCCAGCGAGGCCGCGGGACCTCCCAATGAGCAGTTCTTC
cdr3_aa: CASEAAGPPNEQFF

j_call: TRBJ1-1
clone_size: .
v_call: TRBV30
d_call: .
cdr3_nt: TGTGCCTGGGGGGAGTTTTGGAACACTGAAGCTTTCTTT
cdr3_aa: CAWGEFWNTEAFF

j_call: TRBJ1-5
clone_size: .
v_call: TRBV28
d_call: .
cdr3_nt: TGTGCCAGCAGTTTGGGCAGTACGAATCAGCCCCAGCATTTT
cdr3_aa: CASSLGSTNQPQHF

j_call: TRBJ2-7
clone_size: .
v_call: TRBV11-2
d_call: TRBD1
cdr3_nt: TGTGCCTGCATATCCGGGACAGGGTCCTACGAGCAGTACTTC
cdr3_aa: CACISGTGSYEQYF

j_call: TRBJ1-5
clone_size: .
v_call: TRBV30
d_call: .
cdr3_nt: TGTGCCTGGAGTCCAAATAGCAATCAGCCCCAGCATTTT
cdr3_aa: CAWSPNSNQPQHF

j_call: TRBJ1-5
clone_size: .
v_call: TRBV10-3
d_call: TRBD1
cdr3_nt: TGTGCCATCAGTCAGGGGGCGGAAGGCAATCAGCCCCAGCATTTT
cdr3_aa: CAISQGAEGNQPQHF

j_call: TRBJ1-5
clone_size: .
v_call: TRBV28
d_call: .
cdr3_nt: TGTGCCAGCAGGGCAGGGGCTCAGCCCCAGCATTTT
cdr3_aa: CASRAGAQPQHF

j_call: TRBJ1-5
clone_size: .
v_call: TRBV6-2/TRBV6-3
d_call: .
cdr3_nt: TGTGCCAGCAGTTATCCATACACGAATAGCAATCAGCCCCAGCATTTT
cdr3_aa: CASSYPYTNSNQPQHF

j_call: TRBJ2-7
clone_size: .
v_call: TRBV27
d_call: .
cdr3_nt: TGTGCCAGCAGTTTATCATCCCTGCCAGTTGCATACGAGCAGTACTTC
cdr3_aa: CASSLSSLPVAYEQYF